A single sample is the source of the 30 T cell receptor beta chains below, sequenced in a study of blood T cell repertoires in COVID-19. The table came from immunoSEQ multiplex PCR; TCRdb's copy has only in-frame clones and leaves some out. This repertoire shows under 300,000 clones, 65% to 90% found once; its top ten account for about 14%. Sequenced material: peripheral blood. These receptors came from a human donor in a cohort sampled during active COVID-19.

This sequence joins TRBV5-1 and TRBJ2-2, with D tentatively TRBD1 (6 bases). Germline loops: CDR1 SGHRS, CDR2 YFSETQ. Trimming pared 0 bases from V and 6 bases from J, leaving 9 bases between. This CDR3 is 14 amino acids long. CDR3 in DNA: TGCGCCAGCAGCTTGGTACAGGGCTCCGGGGAGCTGTTTTTT. It codes for CASSLVQGSGELFF.

V gene TRBV5-6 combines with J gene TRBJ2-1; TRBD2 agrees at 8 bases. Germline V CDR1 and CDR2: SGHDT, YYEEEE. After removal of 4 bases from V and 3 bases from J, the junction contained 6 bases not matched to a gene. The CDR3 is made up of 15 amino acids. CDR3 sequence (DNA): TGTGCCAGCAGCCTTAGCGGGGTGATCTACAATGAGCAGTTCTTC. This encodes CASSLSGVIYNEQFF. Full variable domain (remainder filled in from reference TRBV5-6 and TRBJ2-1): DAGVTQSPTHLIKTRGQQVTLRCSPKSGHDTVSWYQQALGQGPQFIFQYYEEEERQRGNFPDRFSGHQFPNYSSELNVNALLLGDSALYLCASSLSGVIYNEQFFGPGTRLTVL.

This chain connects TRBV5-1 to TRBJ1-4; maybe TRBD1 (5 bases). The V gene's germline CDR1 is SGHRS and CDR2 YFSETQ. The CDR3 runs 13 residues. V was clipped by 7 bases and J by 5 bases, with 12 bases between them. CDR3 in DNA: TGCGCCAGCGCCGACAGCAACAATGAAAAACTGTTTTTT. Amino acids: CASADSNNEKLFF.

In this sample, this clone turned up once. This chain links TRBV3-1 (or the pseudogene TRBV3-2) with TRBJ2-7; TRBD2 aligns across 11 bases. V shed 0 bases, J shed 7 bases, and the junction held 11 bases outside the gene matches. The CDR3 consists of 17 residues. Germline V CDR1 and CDR2: LGHDT, YNNKEL (reference sequence). The CDR3 spells CASSQELAGAKPCEQYF. CDR3 coding DNA: TGTGCCAGCAGCCAAGAACTAGCGGGAGCCAAGCCGTGTGAGCAGTACTTC.

The V call is TRBV20-1, the J call TRBJ2-7, with D perhaps matching TRBD1 (6 bases). This CDR3 is built from 14 residues. Germline CDR1 is DFQATT and CDR2 is SNEGSKA (reference sequence). Trimming took off 3 bases at V and 0 bases at J, with 12 bases between the two ends. The CDR3 sequence is CSASVGTPSYEQYF. The CDR3 DNA reads TGCAGTGCTAGTGTAGGGACACCCTCCTACGAGCAGTACTTC.

The chain uses TRBV7-2 and TRBJ1-5, with TRBD1 matching over 8 bases. The junction had 2 bases not matched to a gene; V was cut back by 5 bases and J by 2 bases. CDR3 size: 14 residues. The germline CDR1 and CDR2 sequences are SGHTA and FQGNSA. This CDR3 is CASSLTGGNQPQHF. CDR3 sequence (DNA): TGTGCCAGCAGCCTGACAGGGGGCAATCAGCCCCAGCATTTT.

This clone was picked up one time. Other DNA sequences of this sample code for an identical CDR3. V and J are TRBV12-3 or TRBV12-4 and TRBJ2-7, with 8 nucleotides matching TRBD1. V lost 4 bases to trimming and J lost 4 bases; unmatched junction nucleotides: 3. There are 13 residues in the CDR3. CDR3 in DNA: TGTGCCAGCAGTTCCGGGACAGGTTACGAGCAGTACTTC. It encodes CASSSGTGYEQYF.

The chain is built from TRBV19 and TRBJ2-2; 10 bases align to TRBD2. This CDR3 comprises 15 residues. Germline CDR1 is LNHDA and CDR2 is SQIVND (reference sequence). The J segment lost 2 bases and the V segment lost 6 bases, leaving 3 bases of the junction unmatched. The CDR3 is CASRLAGSNTGELFF. Written as DNA, the CDR3 is TGTGCCAGTAGACTAGCGGGATCCAACACCGGGGAGCTGTTTTTT.

The gene calls are TRBV24-1 and TRBJ1-5, with D unclear. Per the germline V gene, CDR1 is KGHDR and CDR2 is SFDVKD. V was shortened by 5 bases and J by 4 bases, with 8 bases between the two germline ends. CDR3 size: 13 residues. The CDR3 spells CATSGGGNQPQHF. CDR3 DNA: TGTGCCACCAGTGGGGGAGGGAATCAGCCCCAGCATTTT.

The rearrangement uses TRBV7-6 and TRBJ2-7; 8 nucleotides align to TRBD2. The CDR3 contains 15 residues. Germline values: CDR1 SGHVS, CDR2 FNYEAQ. Unmatched junction bases numbered 12, after V lost 5 bases and J lost 6 bases. DNA for the CDR3: TGTGCCAGCAGCCCCGGGGGGGGGCGATCGGGCGAGCAGTACTTC. It specifies CASSPGGGRSGEQYF. Using reference TRBV7-6 and TRBJ2-7 for the parts outside the CDR3, the full variable domain is GAGVSQSPRYKVTKRGQDVALRCDPISGHVSLYWYRQALGQGPEFLTYFNYEAQQDKSGLPNDRFSAERPEGSISTLTIQRTEQRDSAMYRCASSPGGGRSGEQYFGPGTRLTVT.

This clone was seen once. The V gene is TRBV5-1, the J gene TRBJ2-1, with 9 bases identical to TRBD1. Germline values: CDR1 SGHRS, CDR2 YFSETQ. V shed 0 bases and J 7 bases; nucleotides not matched to a gene: 8. The CDR3 consists of 16 residues. CDR3 loop: CASSLGGTGSANEQFF. The CDR3 DNA reads TGCGCCAGCAGCTTGGGAGGGACAGGGTCCGCGAATGAGCAGTTCTTC.

This clone appeared once. The gene calls are TRBV10-3 and TRBJ1-2, with 7 nucleotides matching TRBD1. This CDR3 spans 11 amino acids. The V gene end was trimmed by 4 bases and the J gene end by 11 bases; junction bases not matched to a gene: 4. Per the germline V gene, CDR1 is ENHRY and CDR2 is SYGVKD. The CDR3 here is CAISGGQSYTF. The CDR3 bases are TGTGCCATCAGTGGGGGACAGTCTTACACCTTC.

This clone was seen once. The chain combines TRBV5-6 with TRBJ1-2, with D perhaps matching TRBD1 (5 bases). The CDR3 runs 16 residues. CDR1 and CDR2 from the germline V gene are SGHDT and YYEEEE. V was clipped by 4 bases and J by 4 bases, with 20 bases between them. The CDR3 loop is CASSRGGYGGIYGYTF. In DNA, the CDR3 is TGTGCCAGCAGCCGAGGAGGGTACGGGGGAATCTATGGCTACACCTTC.

This clone occurred once. V gene TRBV5-1 combines with J gene TRBJ1-2; 8 nucleotides agree with TRBD1. Germline-derived CDR1 and CDR2 are SGHRS and YFSETQ. Germline trimming cut 2 bases from V and 8 bases from J; bases unmatched to any gene: 11. CDR3 length: 15 amino acids. The CDR3 DNA reads as TGCGCCAGCAGCTTAGGACAGGGTCCCCCCTACGGCTACACCTTC. Its translation: CASSLGQGPPYGYTF. Drawing the rest from reference TRBV5-1 and TRBJ1-2, the complete variable domain is KAGVTQTPRYLIKTRGQQVTLSCSPISGHRSVSWYQQTPGQGLQFLFEYFSETQRNKGNFPGRFSGRQFSNSRSEMNVSTLELGDSALYLCASSLGQGPPYGYTFGSGTRLTVV.

This clone came up once. The chain uses TRBV10-3 and TRBJ2-1; 8 positions match TRBD1. The germline V gene encodes CDR1 ENHRY and CDR2 SYGVKD. Trimming at V came to 6 bases and at J to 8 bases, leaving 12 bases not matched to a gene. This CDR3 region has 15 residues. DNA of the CDR3: TGTGCCATCAGCCCTGGACAGGGCTCATCGGATGAGCAGTTCTTC. This gives the protein CAISPGQGSSDEQFF.

The V gene is TRBV15, the J gene TRBJ2-7; D gene unclear. CDR1 and CDR2 (germline): LNHNV, YYDKDF (reference sequence). This CDR3 spans 15 amino acids. V shed 1 base and J shed 3 bases, with 13 bases lying between them. The CDR3 loop is CATSRVNRVNYEQYF. For the CDR3, the DNA is TGTGCCACCAGCAGAGTAAACCGGGTCAACTACGAGCAGTACTTC.

The rearrangement joins TRBV11-2 to TRBJ2-7; 7 bases are shared with TRBD2. The CDR3 extends over 15 amino acids. V shed 4 bases and J 4 bases; nucleotides not matched to a gene: 10. Germline V lookup: CDR1 SGHAT, CDR2 FQNNGV. The CDR3 region is CASSSSRDYQYEQYF. The CDR3 nucleotides are TGTGCCAGCAGCTCCTCTCGGGACTACCAATACGAGCAGTACTTC.

CDR3 loop: CASSPRVDRSSYNSPLHF. CDR3 DNA: TGTGCCAGCAGTCCCCGTGTGGACAGGAGCTCCTATAATTCACCCCTCCACTTT. The gene calls are TRBV28 and TRBJ1-6; TRBD1 matches at 7 bases. The germline V gene encodes CDR1 MDHEN and CDR2 SYDVKM. With V trimmed by 5 bases and J by 0 bases, 10 bases remained unmatched. CDR3 length: 18 amino acids.

This chain links TRBV30 with TRBJ1-1, with D possibly TRBD1 on 5 matching bases. CDR3 size: 15 residues. CDR1 and CDR2 from the germline V gene are GTSNPN and SVGIG (reference sequence). V lost 3 bases, J lost 5 bases, and 19 bases lay in between. The CDR3 sequence: CAWRARRGLGTEAFF. The CDR3 region has the DNA TGTGCCTGGAGGGCTCGGCGGGGCTTAGGGACTGAAGCTTTCTTT.

Ten or more counts support this clone. The V call is TRBV10-3, the J call TRBJ1-2; possible D gene TRBD1, 5 bases. The V end was cut by 4 bases, the J end by 0 bases, with 15 bases between. CDR3 length: 16 amino acids. Germline-derived CDR1 and CDR2 are ENHRY and SYGVKD. CDR3 sequence reads: CAISGRSTDTNYGYTF. The DNA of the CDR3 is TGTGCCATCAGTGGGCGTTCGACAGATACTAACTATGGCTACACCTTC.

The chain employs TRBV12-3 or TRBV12-4 and TRBJ2-5; D is uncertain. The CDR3 runs to 12 residues. The germline V and J ends were trimmed by 2 bases and 5 bases, with 6 bases remaining between them. Here the CDR3 reads CASSLHTETQYF. The CDR3 DNA reads as TGTGCCAGCAGTTTACATACTGAGACCCAGTACTTC.

The CDR3 DNA sequence: TGCGCCAGCAGCCGAGAGGTAGCGGGAGGGGTCACCGGGGAGCTGTTTTTT. As protein: CASSREVAGGVTGELFF. The chain has TRBV4-1 and TRBJ2-2; 11 nucleotides match TRBD2. Germline V CDR1 and CDR2: MGHRA, YSYEKL. J was trimmed by 4 bases and V by 4 bases; bases with no gene match: 8. The CDR3 has 17 amino acids.

The chain couples TRBV6-1 to TRBJ2-5, with D hard to call. Germline assignment: CDR1 MNHNS and CDR2 SASEGT. The CDR3 has 14 amino acids. Trimming removed 2 bases at V and 1 base at J, with 8 bases between. CDR3: CASSESDIQETQYF. In nucleotides, the CDR3 is TGTGCCAGCAGTGAATCCGACATCCAAGAGACCCAGTACTTC.

The chain recombines TRBV7-2 with TRBJ2-3; D remains ambiguous. Germline loops: CDR1 SGHTA, CDR2 FQGNSA. This CDR3 is 14 amino acids long. V dropped 4 bases and J dropped 7 bases, with 15 bases sitting between them. The CDR3 sequence is CASSSRLPPHTQYF. DNA for the CDR3: TGTGCCAGCAGCTCGAGACTCCCTCCGCATACGCAGTATTTT.

This sequence joins TRBV6-6 and TRBJ1-1, with 9 bases that match TRBD1. Germline V gene lookup returns CDR1 MNHNY and CDR2 SVGAGI (reference sequence). CDR3 length: 13 amino acids. Trimming cost V 6 bases and J 11 bases; bases outside gene matches: 10. In nucleotides, the CDR3 is TGTGCCAGCAGCACGGGACAGGGACTGCAGGCTTTCTTT. Translated, it gives CASSTGQGLQAFF.

V is TRBV23-1 and J is TRBJ2-5, with a tentative D call TRBD1 (5 bases). TRBV23-1 is assigned to the ORF class and has an uncertain function. V gave up 2 bases and J gave up 0 bases, with 13 bases separating them. This CDR3 spans 16 amino acids. CDR3 sequence (DNA): TGCGCCAGCAGTCAAGGACAACGACGGAACCAAGAGACCCAGTACTTC. Translation: CASSQGQRRNQETQYF.

The gene calls are TRBV4-3 and TRBJ1-1; 10 positions match TRBD1. Germline CDR1 and CDR2: LGHNA and YSLEER. Trimming took 4 bases from V and 7 from J; bases not matched to a gene: 9. This CDR3 spans 15 amino acids. CDR3 protein: CASSLETGGEGEAFF. The CDR3 bases are TGCGCCAGCAGCCTAGAGACAGGGGGCGAGGGTGAAGCTTTCTTT.

Note on this clone: Other DNA sequences of this sample code for an identical CDR3. The chain has TRBV9 and TRBJ2-5, with D possibly matching TRBD1 (6 bases). With 1 base removed from V and 5 bases from J, the gap between germline ends came to 9 bases. The CDR3 runs to 13 residues. CDR1 is SGDLS and CDR2 is YYNGEE in the germline V gene. The CDR3 is CASSVQGSETQYF. CDR3 bases: TGTGCCAGCAGCGTACAGGGGTCCGAGACCCAGTACTTC.

The chain employs TRBV5-4 and TRBJ2-1; perhaps TRBD2 as D (6 bases). V shed 4 bases and J shed 7 bases, with 18 bases lying between them. Germline CDR1 is SGHNT and CDR2 is YYREEE (reference sequence). This CDR3 region has 15 residues. The CDR3 loop reads CASSLAGTGLNEQFF. As DNA, the CDR3 is TGTGCCAGCAGCCTGGCCGGGACTGGCCTTAATGAGCAGTTCTTC.

The chain has TRBV3-1 (or the pseudogene TRBV3-2) and TRBJ2-5; 8 bases fit TRBD2. The CDR3 runs 15 residues. Germline CDR1 reads LGHDT; CDR2 reads YNNKEL (reference sequence). With V trimmed by 4 bases and J by 5 bases, 9 bases remained unmatched. The CDR3 here is CASSPYGGGRETQYF. CDR3 sequence (DNA): TGTGCCAGCAGCCCTTACGGGGGGGGAAGGGAGACCCAGTACTTC.